These 8 T cell receptor beta chains originate from one sample sequenced in a study of blood T cell repertoires in COVID-19 (TCRdb year 2020). The library was prepared using the immunoSEQ multiplex PCR assay. The source is immuneACCESS, and TCRdb retained only in-frame sequences with V and J called. Part of the clones is not carried over; for the studies checked, unresolved V genes explain less than half of this, and the remainder is unexplained. Counted in this sample were hundreds of thousands of clones; nearly 90% of them appeared once. The ten largest clones capture roughly 3% of the sample. Sequenced material: peripheral blood. These receptor sequences come from a man aged 18 to 30 with active or convalescent COVID-19.

This rearrangement joins TRBV11-1 to TRBJ2-1; 9 nucleotides agree with TRBD2. This CDR3 contains 15 residues. Germline assignment: CDR1 SGHAT and CDR2 FQDESV (reference sequence). The V gene end was trimmed by 1 base and the J gene end by 7 bases; junction bases not matched to a gene: 5. The DNA of the CDR3 is TGTGCCAGCAGCTTAGAGGGTAGCGGGAGTAATGAGCAGTTCTTC. Translation gives CASSLEGSGSNEQFF.

The chain carries TRBV28 and TRBJ2-5; no clear D. Germline values: CDR1 MDHEN, CDR2 SYDVKM. V dropped 4 bases and J dropped 4 bases, with 7 bases sitting between them. The CDR3 covers 12 residues. The CDR3 reads CASSYRVETQYF. The CDR3, as DNA: TGTGCCAGCAGTTATCGGGTAGAGACCCAGTACTTC.

There are a few counts of this clone. The chain has TRBV28 and TRBJ2-7; a possible D gene is TRBD1 (6 bases). V gave up 5 bases and J gave up 6 bases, with 14 bases separating them. The CDR3 totals 13 residues. Germline-derived CDR1 and CDR2 are MDHEN and SYDVKM. The CDR3 loop is CASSVTGLGEQYF. The CDR3 bases are TGTGCCAGCAGTGTGACAGGTTTGGGCGAGCAGTACTTC.

J is TRBJ1-1 and V is TRBV7-9; D unresolved. The CDR3 has 12 amino acids. Germline lookup yields CDR1 SEHNR and CDR2 FQNEAQ (reference sequence). V lost 5 bases and J lost 9, with 13 bases in between. CDR3 sequence: CASSLGVAQAFF. The CDR3 DNA reads as TGTGCCAGCAGCCTCGGAGTAGCGCAAGCTTTCTTT.

V and J are TRBV4-3 and TRBJ1-5; possibly TRBD1 for D (5 bases). From germline, CDR1 is LGHNA and CDR2 YSLEER. The CDR3 has 14 residues. Trimming pared 1 base from V and 4 bases from J, leaving 8 bases between. The DNA for the CDR3 is TGCGCCAGCAGCCAAGCCCCAGGGAATCAGCCCCAGCATTTT. Translated, it gives CASSQAPGNQPQHF.

Written as DNA, the CDR3 is TGTGCCAGCAGCTCAACAAATCCGGGACTAGCGGGAGGCGGTACAGATACGCAGTATTTT. It translates to CASSSTNPGLAGGGTDTQYF. This chain connects TRBV7-6 to TRBJ2-3; 15 bases are a match to TRBD2. Trimming cost V 4 bases and J 3 bases; bases outside gene matches: 14. The CDR3 loop spans 20 amino acids. CDR1 and CDR2 from the germline V gene are SGHVS and FNYEAQ.

J is TRBJ1-2 and V is TRBV9; TRBD1 is a possible D gene (5 bases). The CDR3 covers 17 residues. V was trimmed by 0 bases and J by 4 bases, leaving 19 bases between them. Germline CDR1 reads SGDLS; CDR2 reads YYNGEE. This CDR3 reads CASSVEQAPTPSYGYTF. CDR3 nucleotide sequence: TGTGCCAGCAGCGTAGAACAGGCCCCCACTCCCTCCTATGGCTACACCTTC.

A remark on this clone: The junction departs from germline at one end; a sequencing error may be responsible. The rearrangement uses TRBV7-2 and TRBJ2-7, with D unclear. The length of the CDR3 is 14 residues. In germline, CDR1 is SGHTA, CDR2 FQGNSA. This CDR3 is CASSVALSSYEQYF. The DNA of the CDR3 is TGTGCCAGCAGCGTAGCTTTGAGCTCCTACGAGCAGTACTTC.